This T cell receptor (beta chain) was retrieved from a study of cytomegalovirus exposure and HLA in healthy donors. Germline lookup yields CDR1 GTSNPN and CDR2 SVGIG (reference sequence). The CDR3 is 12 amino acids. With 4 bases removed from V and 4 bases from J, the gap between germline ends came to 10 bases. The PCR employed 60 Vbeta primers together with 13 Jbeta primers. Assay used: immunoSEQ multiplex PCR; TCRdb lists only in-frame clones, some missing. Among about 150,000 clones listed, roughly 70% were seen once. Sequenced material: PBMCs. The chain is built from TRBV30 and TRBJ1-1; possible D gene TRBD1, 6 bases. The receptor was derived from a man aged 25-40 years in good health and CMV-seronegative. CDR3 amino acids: CAWNQGSTEAFF. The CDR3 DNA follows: TGTGCCTGGAACCAGGGGTCCACTGAAGCTTTCTTT.